This T cell receptor (beta chain) stems from a study of cytomegalovirus exposure and HLA in healthy donors. Study conclusions and caveats: Under in vitro conditions, a few CMV-associated chains were confirmed as specific for CMV antigens.

With respect to this clone: Its matching antigen is unknown.

Primers: 60 Vbeta forward and 13 Jbeta reverse. The repertoire was sequenced with immunoSEQ multiplex PCR; TCRdb's copy has only in-frame clones and lacks some. The table has roughly 160,000 clones, roughly four fifths seen once. This receptor was taken from a man aged 35-49 years in good health and CMV-seronegative. Material: PBMCs.

The CDR3 sequence: CASSELREHNGMYDGYTF. The CDR3 DNA follows: TGTGCCAGCAGTGAATTGAGGGAACACAACGGAATGTACGATGGCTACACCTTC. The rearrangement joins TRBV25-1 to TRBJ1-2; D unresolved. Germline V gene lookup returns CDR1 MGHDK and CDR2 SYGVNS. The ends were cut back, 1 base at V and 6 bases at J, with 24 bases in the middle. The CDR3 runs to 18 residues.